The next 11 T cell receptor beta chains were all read from a single sample in a study of response to subunit inactivated influenza vaccine. MiXCR, run by TCRdb on the RT-PCR reads, gives a single entry per CDR3 protein. Among 710,000 or so distinct CDR3 sequences, around 14% were seen once, and the ten largest hold 11%. Sample: PBMCs from blood, taken roughly 13 days after vaccination. These receptors were taken from a man aged 50 or older who received an inactivated influenza vaccine.

The chain recombines TRBV20-1 with TRBJ2-1; D not resolved. Trimming cost V 2 bases and J 6 bases, with 8 bases left between them. CDR3 length: 12 residues. Germline lookup yields CDR1 DFQATT and CDR2 SNEGSKA (reference sequence). The CDR3 DNA reads as TGCAGTGCTAGAAGGCAGTTCAATGAGCAGTTCTTC. This encodes CSARRQFNEQFF.

This clonotype was detected a few times. The chain is built from TRBV29-1 and TRBJ2-5; D gene uncertain. Looked up from germline, CDR1 is SQVTM and CDR2 is ANQGSEA. Trimming cost V 6 bases and J 5 bases, with 7 bases left between them. The CDR3 consists of 10 residues. CDR3 nucleotides: TGCAGCGTGGAGATGGAGACCCAGTACTTC. Translated: CSVEMETQYF.

This rearrangement joins TRBV7-9 to TRBJ2-7, with D perhaps TRBD1 (6 bases). Germline assignment: CDR1 SEHNR and CDR2 FQNEAQ (reference sequence). With 1 base removed from V and 3 bases from J, the gap between germline ends came to 10 bases. The CDR3 runs to 14 residues. The CDR3, as DNA: TGTGCCAGCAGCTTAGAGGGGGAGTACTACGAGCAGTACTTC. Encoded protein: CASSLEGEYYEQYF.

This clonotype was seen once. The chain joins TRBV7-2 to TRBJ2-1; no clear D. V was pared by 1 base and J by 7 bases, with 8 bases between. Germline-derived CDR1 and CDR2 are SGHTA and FQGNSA. This CDR3 has 13 amino acids. The CDR3 DNA reads TGTGCCAGCAGCTTAGTCTCCGTAAATGAGCAGTTCTTC. It is translated as CASSLVSVNEQFF.

This clonotype was recorded many times. The chain is built from TRBV12-3 or TRBV12-4 and TRBJ2-3, with D uncertain. This CDR3 has 13 residues. The germline V and J ends were trimmed by 3 bases and 7 bases, with 11 bases remaining between them. In DNA form, the CDR3 reads TGTGCCAGCAGTTTTAATACTGGGTATACGCAGTATTTT. It translates to CASSFNTGYTQYF.

Comments on this clonotype: This sequence may be a read error, since a much larger clone differs from it by one base. The chain combines TRBV7-2 with TRBJ2-1; 7 bases fit TRBD2. Germline V gene sequence: CDR1 SGHTA, CDR2 FQGNSA. V was clipped by 5 bases and J by 6 bases; unmatched bases: 10. The CDR3 runs to 15 residues. The CDR3 DNA is TGTGCCAGCAGCAAGGGACTACCGGGAGGCAATGAGCAGTTCTTC. Its translation: CASSKGLPGGNEQFF.

This clonotype was observed a handful of times. The chain recombines TRBV15 with TRBJ2-7, with 8 bases identical to TRBD1. V shed 2 bases, J shed 3 bases, and the junction held 9 bases outside the gene matches. CDR1 is LNHNV and CDR2 is YYDKDF in the germline V gene (reference sequence). The CDR3 is 16 amino acids. CDR3 residues: CATSRTSGGVGYEQYF. The CDR3 nucleotides are TGTGCCACCAGCAGAACTTCAGGGGGCGTGGGCTACGAGCAGTACTTC. Together with reference TRBV15 and TRBJ2-7, the CDR3 gives the full variable domain: DAMVIQNPRYQVTQFGKPVTLSCSQTLNHNVMYWYQQKSSQAPKLLFHYYDKDFNNEADTPDNFQSRRPNTSFCFLDIRSPGLGDTAMYLCATSRTSGGVGYEQYFGPGTRLTVT.

The V gene is TRBV7-6, the J gene TRBJ1-2; 7 nucleotides align to TRBD1. Germline V gene sequence: CDR1 SGHVS, CDR2 FNYEAQ. V lost 1 base to trimming and J lost 0 bases; unmatched junction nucleotides: 8. The CDR3 is 17 amino acids. The CDR3 nucleotides read TGTGCCAGCAGCTTAGAAGGCAGGGGGTACACTAACTATGGCTACACCTTC. This sequence encodes CASSLEGRGYTNYGYTF.

The V and J genes are TRBV20-1 and TRBJ2-1; TRBD2 agrees at 8 bases. Germline V gene sequence: CDR1 DFQATT, CDR2 SNEGSKA (reference sequence). This CDR3 contains 16 residues. After removal of 3 bases from V and 6 bases from J, the junction contained 13 bases not matched to a gene. CDR3 nucleotides: TGCAGTGCTAGGCTCCTACTAGCGGAGAAGCTCAATGAGCAGTTCTTC. It specifies CSARLLLAEKLNEQFF.

The chain uses TRBV28 and TRBJ1-1; D gene uncertain. This CDR3 is built from 17 residues. Deletions cut 2 bases from V and 6 bases from J, with 22 bases between. Germline V lookup: CDR1 MDHEN, CDR2 SYDVKM. In nucleotides, the CDR3 is TGTGCCAGCAGTTTACCGTCTGGAAGAATAATTTCGGCTGAAGCTTTCTTT. It yields the protein CASSLPSGRIISAEAFF.

This clonotype was found many times. The V gene is TRBV29-1, the J gene TRBJ1-3; D unclear. CDR3 length equals 13 residues. Trimming stripped 4 bases from V and 0 bases from J, with 7 bases between. Germline CDR1 and CDR2: SQVTM and ANQGSEA. The CDR3: CSVVKGSGNTIYF. CDR3 DNA: TGCAGCGTTGTCAAGGGCTCTGGAAACACCATATATTTT.